This T cell receptor (beta chain) was obtained from a study of cytomegalovirus exposure and HLA in healthy donors. J lost 5 bases, V lost 5 bases, and 11 bases had no gene match. This CDR3 comprises 17 residues. Looked up from germline, CDR1 is MNHEY and CDR2 is SMNVEV (reference sequence). As regards this clone: The target antigen is unknown.

Overall study findings and caveats: Subsequent analysis found a tendency for first-cohort TCR clusters to co-occur within the 95 to 150 validation repertoires.

Method: immunoSEQ multiplex PCR; TCRdb's copy keeps in-frame clones and lacks some. This table holds about 130,000 clones, roughly 95% found once. The study drew the donors from its approximately 110-subject validation cohort, separate from the roughly 700-subject first cohort. The sequence came from a man aged 18-30 years in good health and CMV-seronegative. The chain recombines TRBV27 with TRBJ2-2, with 10 positions matching TRBD1. Sequencing was done on a sample of PBMCs. CDR3: CASSLRQGAGGTGELFF. CDR3 nucleotides: TGTGCCAGCAGTCTAAGACAGGGGGCAGGGGGTACCGGGGAGCTGTTTTTT.